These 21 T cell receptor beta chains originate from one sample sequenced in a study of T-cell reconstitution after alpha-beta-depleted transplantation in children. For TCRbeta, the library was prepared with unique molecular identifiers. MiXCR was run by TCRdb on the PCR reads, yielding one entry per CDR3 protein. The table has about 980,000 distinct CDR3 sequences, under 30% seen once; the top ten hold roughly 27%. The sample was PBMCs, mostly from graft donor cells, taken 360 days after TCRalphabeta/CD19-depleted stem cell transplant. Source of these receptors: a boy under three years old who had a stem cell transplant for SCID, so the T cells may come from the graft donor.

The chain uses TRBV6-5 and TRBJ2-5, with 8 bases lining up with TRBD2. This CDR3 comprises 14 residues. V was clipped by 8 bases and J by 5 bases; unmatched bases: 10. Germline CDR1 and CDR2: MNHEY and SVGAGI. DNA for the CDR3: TGTGCCAGCCACGGCGGGGGGCGCGGGGAGACCCAGTACTTC. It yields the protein CASHGGGRGETQYF.

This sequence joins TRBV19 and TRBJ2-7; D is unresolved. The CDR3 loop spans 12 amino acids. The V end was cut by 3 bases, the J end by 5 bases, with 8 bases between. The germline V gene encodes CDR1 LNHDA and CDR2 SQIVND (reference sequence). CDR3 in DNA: TGTGCCAGTAGTATTCGTGGGGACGAGCAGTACTTC. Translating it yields CASSIRGDEQYF. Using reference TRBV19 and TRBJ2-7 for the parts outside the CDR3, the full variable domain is DGGITQSPKYLFRKEGQNVTLSCEQNLNHDAMYWYRQDPGQGLRLIYYSQIVNDFQKGDIAEGYSVSREKKESFPLTVTSAQKNPTAFYLCASSIRGDEQYFGPGTRLTVT.

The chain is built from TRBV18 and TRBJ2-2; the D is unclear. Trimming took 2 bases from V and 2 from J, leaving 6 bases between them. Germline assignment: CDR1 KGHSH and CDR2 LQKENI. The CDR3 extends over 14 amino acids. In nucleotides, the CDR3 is TGTGCCAGCTCACCAAGTGACAACACCGGGGAGCTGTTTTTT. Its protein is CASSPSDNTGELFF.

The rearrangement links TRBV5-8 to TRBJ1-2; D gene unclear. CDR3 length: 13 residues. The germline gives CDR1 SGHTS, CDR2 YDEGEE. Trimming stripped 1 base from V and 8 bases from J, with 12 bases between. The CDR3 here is CASSLWGKGGYTF. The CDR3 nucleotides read TGTGCCAGCAGCTTGTGGGGAAAGGGCGGCTACACCTTC.

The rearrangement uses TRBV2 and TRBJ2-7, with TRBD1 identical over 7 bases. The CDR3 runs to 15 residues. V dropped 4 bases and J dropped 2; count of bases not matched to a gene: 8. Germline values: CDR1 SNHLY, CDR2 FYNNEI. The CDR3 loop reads CASSADRDRAYEQYF. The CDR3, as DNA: TGTGCCAGCAGTGCGGACCGGGACAGAGCCTACGAGCAGTACTTC.

CDR3 DNA sequence: TGCGCCAGCAGTCCGGGCCCAGGGGCTCCCCCAGATACGCAGTATTTT. It specifies CASSPGPGAPPDTQYF. The chain is built from TRBV5-1 and TRBJ2-3; D is perhaps TRBD1 (6 bases). The CDR3 spans 16 residues. The germline V gene has CDR1 SGHRS and CDR2 YFSETQ. Trimming left V 5 bases short and J 4 bases short, with 20 bases between.

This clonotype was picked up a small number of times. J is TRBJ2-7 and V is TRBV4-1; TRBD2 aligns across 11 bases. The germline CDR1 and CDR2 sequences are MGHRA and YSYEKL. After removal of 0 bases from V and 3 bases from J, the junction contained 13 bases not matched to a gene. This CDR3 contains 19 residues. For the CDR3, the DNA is TGCGCCAGCAGCCAAGATGGGGGTGGGTTTAGCGGGGGGGTCTACGAGCAGTACTTC. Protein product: CASSQDGGGFSGGVYEQYF.

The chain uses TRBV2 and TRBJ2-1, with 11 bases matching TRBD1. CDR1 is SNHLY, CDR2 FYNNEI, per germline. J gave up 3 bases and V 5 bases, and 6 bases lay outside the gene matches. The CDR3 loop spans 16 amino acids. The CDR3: CASSTPGTGGYNEQFF. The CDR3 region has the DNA TGTGCCAGCAGTACTCCCGGGACAGGGGGCTACAATGAGCAGTTCTTC.

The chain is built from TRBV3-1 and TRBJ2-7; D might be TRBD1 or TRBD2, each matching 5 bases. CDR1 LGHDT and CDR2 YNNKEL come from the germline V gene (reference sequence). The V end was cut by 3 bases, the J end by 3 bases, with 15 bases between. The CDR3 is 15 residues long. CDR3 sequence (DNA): TGTGCCAGCAGCCATCGAGACAGTGACTACTACGAGCAGTACTTC. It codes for CASSHRDSDYYEQYF.

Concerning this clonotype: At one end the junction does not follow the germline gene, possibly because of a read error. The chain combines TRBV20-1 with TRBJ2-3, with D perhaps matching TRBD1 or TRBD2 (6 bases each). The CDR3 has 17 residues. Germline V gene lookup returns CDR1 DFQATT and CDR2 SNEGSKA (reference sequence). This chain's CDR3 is CSARGLGGQALVDTQYF. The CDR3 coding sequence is TGCAGCGCTAGGGGCCTTGGGGGGCAGGCGTTGGTAGATACGCAGTATTTT.

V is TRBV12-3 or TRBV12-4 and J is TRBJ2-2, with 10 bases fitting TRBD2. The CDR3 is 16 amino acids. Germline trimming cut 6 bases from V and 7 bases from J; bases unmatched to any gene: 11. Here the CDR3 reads CASRPLAGVGGGELFF. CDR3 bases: TGTGCCAGCAGACCGCTAGCGGGGGTGGGCGGCGGGGAGCTGTTTTTT.

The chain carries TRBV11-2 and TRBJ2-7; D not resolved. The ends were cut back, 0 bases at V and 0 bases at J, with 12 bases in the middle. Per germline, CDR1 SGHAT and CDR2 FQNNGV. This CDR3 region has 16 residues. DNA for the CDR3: TGTGCCAGCAGCTTAGAAGTTTTCTACCGCTCCTACGAGCAGTACTTC. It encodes CASSLEVFYRSYEQYF.

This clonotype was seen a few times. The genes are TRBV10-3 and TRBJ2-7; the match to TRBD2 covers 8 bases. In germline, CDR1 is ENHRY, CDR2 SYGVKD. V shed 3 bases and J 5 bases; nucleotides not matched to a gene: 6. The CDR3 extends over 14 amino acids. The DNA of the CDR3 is TGTGCCATCAGTGAATTCGGGGGGGCCGACGAGCAGTACTTC. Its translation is CAISEFGGADEQYF.

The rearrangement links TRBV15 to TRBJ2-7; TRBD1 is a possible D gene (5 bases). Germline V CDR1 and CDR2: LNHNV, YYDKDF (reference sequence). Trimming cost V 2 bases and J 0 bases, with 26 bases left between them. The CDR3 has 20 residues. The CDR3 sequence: CATSRLRPSVSRASSYEQYF. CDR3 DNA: TGTGCCACCAGCAGATTGAGACCCTCGGTTAGCAGGGCAAGCTCCTACGAGCAGTACTTC.

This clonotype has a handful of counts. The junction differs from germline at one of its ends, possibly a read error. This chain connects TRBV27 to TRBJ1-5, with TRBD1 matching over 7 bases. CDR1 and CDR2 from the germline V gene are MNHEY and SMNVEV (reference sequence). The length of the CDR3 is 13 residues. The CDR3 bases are TGTGCCAGCAGTTCAGCGGGGACAGCCCGGCCAACTTTT. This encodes CASSSAGTARPTF.

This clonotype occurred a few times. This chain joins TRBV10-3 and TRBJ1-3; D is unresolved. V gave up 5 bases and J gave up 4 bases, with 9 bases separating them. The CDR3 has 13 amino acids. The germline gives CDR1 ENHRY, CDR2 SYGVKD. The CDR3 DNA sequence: TGTGCCATCAGTTCCTCAAAAGGAAACACCATATATTTT. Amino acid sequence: CAISSSKGNTIYF.

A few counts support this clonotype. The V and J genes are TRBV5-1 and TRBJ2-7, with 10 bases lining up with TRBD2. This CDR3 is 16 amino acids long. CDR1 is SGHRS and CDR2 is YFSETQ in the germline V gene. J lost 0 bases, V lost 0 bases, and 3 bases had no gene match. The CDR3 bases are TGCGCCAGCAGCTTGGTGGCTAGCGGGAGCTCCTACGAGCAGTACTTC. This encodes CASSLVASGSSYEQYF.

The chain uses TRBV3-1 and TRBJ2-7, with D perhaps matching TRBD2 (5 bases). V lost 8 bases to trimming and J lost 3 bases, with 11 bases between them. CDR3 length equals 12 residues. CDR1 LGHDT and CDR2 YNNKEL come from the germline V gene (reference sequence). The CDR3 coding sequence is TGTGCCAGCGCCGGGATCGACTACGAGCAGTACTTC. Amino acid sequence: CASAGIDYEQYF.

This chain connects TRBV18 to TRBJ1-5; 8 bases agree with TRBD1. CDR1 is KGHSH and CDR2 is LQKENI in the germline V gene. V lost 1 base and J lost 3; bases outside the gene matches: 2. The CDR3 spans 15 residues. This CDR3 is CASSPHRGINQPQHF. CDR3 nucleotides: TGTGCCAGCTCACCACACAGGGGGATCAATCAGCCCCAGCATTTT. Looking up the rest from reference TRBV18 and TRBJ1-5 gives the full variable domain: NAGVMQNPRHLVRRRGQEARLRCSPMKGHSHVYWYRQLPEEGLKFMVYLQKENIIDESGMPKERFSAEFPKEGPSILRIQQVVRGDSAAYFCASSPHRGINQPQHFGDGTRLSIL.

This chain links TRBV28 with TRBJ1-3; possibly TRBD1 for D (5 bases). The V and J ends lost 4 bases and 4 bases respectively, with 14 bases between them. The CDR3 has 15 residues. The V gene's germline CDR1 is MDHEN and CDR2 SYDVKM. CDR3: CASSSTGLAGNTIYF. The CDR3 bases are TGTGCCAGCAGTTCCACGGGACTGGCCGGAAACACCATATATTTT. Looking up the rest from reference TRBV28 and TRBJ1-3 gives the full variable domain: DVKVTQSSRYLVKRTGEKVFLECVQDMDHENMFWYRQDPGLGLRLIYFSYDVKMKEKGDIPEGYSVSREKKERFSLILESASTNQTSMYLCASSSTGLAGNTIYFGEGSWLTVV.

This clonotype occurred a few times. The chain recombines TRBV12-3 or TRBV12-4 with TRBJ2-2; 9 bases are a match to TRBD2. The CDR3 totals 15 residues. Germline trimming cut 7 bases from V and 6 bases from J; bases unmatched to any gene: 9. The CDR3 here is CASNIASGAPGELFF. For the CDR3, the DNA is TGTGCCAGCAATATAGCTAGCGGGGCCCCCGGGGAGCTGTTTTTT.